Shown below are 3 T cell receptor beta chains from a single sample sequenced in a study of blood T cell repertoires in COVID-19. The table came from immunoSEQ multiplex PCR; TCRdb's copy has only in-frame clones and leaves some out. Of hundreds of thousands of clones listed, approximately 88% were seen once; the top ten hold 7.5% to 9.5%. The sample comprised peripheral blood. These receptors were taken from a woman between 45 and 65 years old with COVID-19, enrolled during active disease.

This rearrangement joins TRBV6-6 to TRBJ1-5; a possible D gene is TRBD1 (6 bases). The V gene lost 7 bases and the J gene lost 0 bases, with 10 bases spanning the gap. CDR1 MNHNY and CDR2 SVGAGI come from the germline V gene (reference sequence). The CDR3 totals 14 residues. CDR3 amino acids: CASTETGSNQPQHF. The CDR3 bases are TGTGCCAGCACCGAGACAGGTAGCAATCAGCCCCAGCATTTT.

Here the CDR3 reads CASSPFRQGRAGNTIYF. The CDR3 coding sequence is TGTGCCAGCAGCCCCTTCAGACAGGGGCGAGCTGGAAACACCATATATTTT. The chain has TRBV7-6 and TRBJ1-3; 8 bases line up with TRBD1. The V gene's germline CDR1 is SGHVS and CDR2 FNYEAQ. The CDR3 spans 17 residues. V shed 5 bases and J 2 bases; nucleotides not matched to a gene: 11.

V is TRBV19 and J is TRBJ2-4, with D tentatively TRBD2 (6 bases). Germline V gene lookup returns CDR1 LNHDA and CDR2 SQIVND (reference sequence). The germline V and J ends were trimmed by 4 bases and 8 bases, with 21 bases remaining between them. This CDR3 spans 16 amino acids. The CDR3 DNA is TGTGCCAGTAGTACCCGGACGGGTTCGGGCGGGGACATTCAGTACTTC. It encodes CASSTRTGSGGDIQYF.